This entry describes one TCR beta chain. Its antigen remains unidentified. 60 Vbeta and 13 Jbeta primers were used in PCR. Assay used: immunoSEQ multiplex PCR; TCRdb lists only in-frame clones, some missing. The table has 95,000 to 150,000 clones, approximately 72% seen once; the top ten hold under 9.5%. These data originate in a study of cytomegalovirus exposure and HLA in healthy donors. General study findings and limits: Presence/absence analyses rested on an assumption that sequencing depth was roughly uniform across donors.

Germline V gene lookup returns CDR1 LNHDA and CDR2 SQIVND (reference sequence). Trimming removed 5 bases from V and 3 bases from J, with 17 bases in between. The CDR3 length is 15 residues. The sequencing sample was made of PBMCs. The chain couples TRBV19 to TRBJ2-7, with D tentatively TRBD1 (5 bases). The TCR was taken from a woman in her forties or fifties in good health and CMV-seropositive. The CDR3 reads CASSLTDSRGYEQYF. As DNA, the CDR3 is TGTGCCAGTAGTTTGACAGATTCAAGAGGCTACGAGCAGTACTTC.